This T cell receptor beta chain was captured in a study of CD8 T cells in ankylosing spondylitis. Study results and caveats: One TCR beta motif, made up of about 8 highly homologous variants, appeared characteristic of ankylosing spondylitis blood. Disease-associated clones were reportedly significantly overrepresented in matched ankylosing spondylitis synovial fluid.

Germline CDR1 and CDR2: MNHNS and SASEGT. The CDR3 is 13 residues long. The V gene lost 7 bases and the J gene lost 2 bases, with 12 bases spanning the gap. This clonotype was found a few times. Its antigen remains unidentified. TCRdb ran MiXCR on the 5' RACE reads and lists one entry per CDR3 protein. This sample has some 800,000 distinct CDR3 sequences, with 12% found just once. Sequenced input: blood, either unsorted or a sorted T cell fraction (not recorded which). The chain couples TRBV6-1 to TRBJ2-7, with D perhaps TRBD1 (5 bases). This TCR was sampled from a male donor with ankylosing spondylitis. As DNA, the CDR3 is TGTGCCAGCAAACAGGCCCATACCTACGAGCAGTACTTC. This codes for CASKQAHTYEQYF.